This entry describes one TCR beta chain. The data were taken from a study of shared clonotypes between healthy human individuals. Whole-study context: Every donor yielded three CD4 naive, three CD4 memory, two CD8 naive and one CD8 memory plate.

Germline CDR1 and CDR2: LGHNA and YNFKEQ. The CDR3 extends over 13 amino acids. The V end was cut by 0 bases, the J end by 10 bases, with 12 bases between. Only in-frame clones appear in the TCRdb table, and some are missing; sequencing was by immunoSEQ multiplex PCR. The data contain under 600,000 clones, roughly 95% of them seen just once; the ten biggest clones take up about 0.067%. Sequencing used naive CD4+ T cells sorted from blood. Subset meaning: CD45RA+ positively selected. V usage is TRBV4-2 and J usage is TRBJ1-2; D gene unclear. The clonotype comes from a woman in her thirties in good health. CDR3: CASSQEGMGVYTF. In DNA, the CDR3 is TGTGCCAGCAGCCAAGAGGGAATGGGAGTCTACACCTTC.